A single sample is the source of the 23 T cell receptor beta chains below, sequenced in a study of shared clonotypes between healthy human individuals. Data came from immunoSEQ multiplex PCR; TCRdb stores just in-frame clones and leaves some out. The data hold about a million clones, with 70% to 80% observed a single time. The source material was memory CD4+ T cells from PBMCs. Subset here: CD45RA-negative fraction. The receptor source for this set is a man between 18 and 35 years old in good health. Some clones in this sample may be carry-over from other donors' samples.

The chain employs TRBV27 and TRBJ2-5; 12 bases agree with TRBD2. The CDR3 has 17 amino acids. Germline CDR1 is MNHEY and CDR2 is SMNVEV (reference sequence). Trimming took 5 bases from V and 5 from J; bases not matched to a gene: 12. CDR3 DNA: TGTGCCAGCAGTGCCTCTAGCGGGAGGGGGTTACGGGAGACCCAGTACTTC. Translated: CASSASSGRGLRETQYF.

The rearrangement joins TRBV5-1 to TRBJ2-3; D remains ambiguous. CDR3 length: 16 amino acids. Germline V CDR1 and CDR2: SGHRS, YFSETQ. Trimming took 1 base from V and 0 from J, leaving 12 bases between them. The CDR3 nucleotides are TGCGCCAGCAGCTTGCGAAAGGGTGGGAGCACAGATACGCAGTATTTT. Translated, it gives CASSLRKGGSTDTQYF.

This clone was counted once. J is TRBJ2-7 and V is TRBV5-4; D is perhaps TRBD1 (6 bases). The CDR3 has 13 residues. Trimming cost V 3 bases and J 4 bases, with 11 bases left between them. CDR1 and CDR2 from the germline V gene are SGHNT and YYREEE (reference sequence). The CDR3 region is CASSSGQRYEQYF. The CDR3 coding sequence is TGTGCCAGCAGCTCAGGACAGCGTTACGAGCAGTACTTC.

The genes are TRBV18 and TRBJ2-3; D ambiguous. Germline V gene lookup returns CDR1 KGHSH and CDR2 LQKENI. CDR3 length equals 12 residues. V was cut by 6 bases and J by 4 bases, with 8 bases left in between. The chain's CDR3 is CASSFDADTQYF. The CDR3 bases are TGTGCCAGCTCTTTTGACGCAGATACGCAGTATTTT.

The chain carries TRBV29-1 and TRBJ1-1; 7 bases map to TRBD1. The CDR3 is 15 residues long. The germline V gene has CDR1 SQVTM and CDR2 ANQGSEA. Germline trimming cut 6 bases from V and 2 bases from J; bases unmatched to any gene: 12. CDR3 sequence: CSVDKTGTENTEAFF. Written as DNA, the CDR3 is TGCAGCGTGGACAAGACAGGGACGGAAAACACTGAAGCTTTCTTT.

The rearrangement uses TRBV25-1 and TRBJ1-4; D ambiguous. V lost 1 base and J 10 bases, leaving 10 bases between the germline ends. This CDR3 contains 13 residues. From germline, CDR1 is MGHDK and CDR2 SYGVNS. The CDR3 sequence: CASSEFDNRKLFF. Here the CDR3 DNA reads TGTGCCAGCAGTGAATTTGACAACCGAAAACTGTTTTTT.

The chain combines TRBV28 with TRBJ2-1; D is perhaps TRBD1 (5 bases). This CDR3 comprises 15 residues. Trimming left V 6 bases short and J 3 bases short, with 15 bases between. Germline CDR1 reads MDHEN; CDR2 reads SYDVKM. CDR3 in amino acids: CASRTVSWGYNEQFF. The CDR3 DNA follows: TGTGCCAGCAGGACAGTTTCCTGGGGCTACAATGAGCAGTTCTTC.

This chain joins TRBV5-1 and TRBJ2-5; TRBD2 matches at 9 bases. There are 17 residues in the CDR3. Trimming at V came to 7 bases and at J to 5 bases, leaving 18 bases not matched to a gene. Germline CDR1 is SGHRS and CDR2 is YFSETQ. The CDR3: CASCRGLAAGGVETQYF. The CDR3 coding sequence is TGCGCCAGCTGTCGTGGTTTAGCAGCGGGAGGAGTTGAGACCCAGTACTTC.

V gene TRBV29-1 combines with J gene TRBJ2-7, with D perhaps TRBD1 or TRBD2 (5 bases each). The germline V gene has CDR1 SQVTM and CDR2 ANQGSEA. V was pared by 6 bases and J by 4 bases, with 16 bases between. The CDR3 covers 13 residues. As DNA, the CDR3 is TGCAGCGTCACGGGGCAGTATGTGTACGAGCAGTACTTC. It specifies CSVTGQYVYEQYF.

This rearrangement joins TRBV18 to TRBJ2-7, with TRBD1 matching over 7 bases. V was clipped by 6 bases and J by 3 bases; unmatched bases: 5. This CDR3 has 13 residues. CDR1 and CDR2 (germline): KGHSH, LQKENI. The CDR3 nucleotides are TGTGCCAGCTCCCCAACAGGGGACTACGAGCAGTACTTC. Its protein is CASSPTGDYEQYF.

The J gene is TRBJ2-3, the V gene TRBV9; D gene uncertain. Per germline, CDR1 SGDLS and CDR2 YYNGEE. Between the trimmed V and J ends, which lost 1 base and 5 bases, there was a span of 8 bases. This CDR3 comprises 13 residues. DNA for the CDR3: TGTGCCAGCAGCGTACAAGATTTAGATACGCAGTATTTT. This translates into CASSVQDLDTQYF. The variable domain in full, with the rest retrieved from reference TRBV9 and TRBJ2-3, is DSGVTQTPKHLITATGQRVTLRCSPRSGDLSVYWYQQSLDQGLQFLIQYYNGEERAKGNILERFSAQQFPDLHSELNLSSLELGDSALYFCASSVQDLDTQYFGPGTRLTVL.

The rearrangement joins TRBV7-8 to TRBJ2-7; 11 bases map to TRBD2. The germline CDR1 and CDR2 sequences are SGHVS and FQNEAQ. The CDR3 is made up of 14 amino acids. The J segment lost 5 bases and the V segment lost 4 bases, leaving 4 bases of the junction unmatched. Written as DNA, the CDR3 is TGTGCCAGCAGCTCATTGACTAGCGGGAACGAGCAGTACTTC. This encodes CASSSLTSGNEQYF. Drawing the rest from reference TRBV7-8 and TRBJ2-7, the complete variable domain is GAGVSQSPRYKVAKRGQDVALRCDPISGHVSLFWYQQALGQGPEFLTYFQNEAQLDKSGLPSDRFFAERPEGSVSTLKIQRTQQEDSAVYLCASSSLTSGNEQYFGPGTRLTVT.

The J gene is TRBJ1-2, the V gene TRBV4-2; the D is unclear. CDR1 is LGHNA and CDR2 is YNFKEQ in the germline V gene. V lost 0 bases and J 4 bases, leaving 9 bases between the germline ends. The CDR3 sequence is 14 residues long. CDR3 in DNA: TGTGCCAGCAGCCAAGATCTTAGTCCCTATGGCTACACCTTC. Its protein is CASSQDLSPYGYTF.

The chain employs TRBV6-1 and TRBJ1-2; D may be TRBD1 (5 bases). The CDR3 extends over 13 amino acids. Trimming shortened V by 3 bases and J by 4 bases, and 9 bases separated the two germline ends. The germline CDR1 and CDR2 sequences are MNHNS and SASEGT. The DNA for the CDR3 is TGTGCCAGCAGTGACAGGGAACTCTATGGCTACACCTTC. This translates into CASSDRELYGYTF.

V gene TRBV28 combines with J gene TRBJ2-3, with a tentative D call TRBD1 (5 bases). Trimming took off 5 bases at V and 1 base at J, with 16 bases between the two ends. Germline assignment: CDR1 MDHEN and CDR2 SYDVKM. The CDR3 runs 16 residues. The DNA for the CDR3 is TGTGCCAGCAGTCCTTCCAGGGAATCCCGCACAGATACGCAGTATTTT. Encoded protein: CASSPSRESRTDTQYF.

This clone occurred a few times. The chain uses TRBV20-1 and TRBJ2-1; D not resolved. The CDR3 has 10 amino acids. Germline CDR1 reads DFQATT; CDR2 reads SNEGSKA (reference sequence). Deletions cut 3 bases from V and 8 bases from J, with 5 bases between. The CDR3 sequence: CSASWHEQFF. CDR3 in DNA: TGCAGTGCTAGTTGGCATGAGCAGTTCTTC.

This chain joins TRBV5-1 and TRBJ1-4; 7 nucleotides agree with TRBD1. V gave up 4 bases and J gave up 7 bases; unmatched junction bases: 4. The CDR3 has 13 amino acids. The germline V gene encodes CDR1 SGHRS and CDR2 YFSETQ. For the CDR3, the DNA is TGCGCCAGCAGCAGGGGGCGCGGTGAAAAACTGTTTTTT. It codes for CASSRGRGEKLFF.

The sample holds one count of this clone. The DNA for the CDR3 is TGTGCCAGCAGCGTAGCTGGGTGGGGCTCCTACAATGAGCAGTTCTTC. Translating it yields CASSVAGWGSYNEQFF. The chain has TRBV9 and TRBJ2-1; D gene unclear. Germline loops: CDR1 SGDLS, CDR2 YYNGEE. Trimming stripped 0 bases from V and 0 bases from J, with 10 bases between. This CDR3 has 16 residues.

V is TRBV5-1 and J is TRBJ2-2; 9 positions match TRBD2. CDR1 SGHRS and CDR2 YFSETQ come from the germline V gene. V gave up 4 bases and J gave up 6 bases; unmatched junction bases: 16. This CDR3 spans 18 amino acids. The CDR3 spells CASSPFSPGTSRAGELFF. CDR3 coding DNA: TGCGCCAGCAGCCCTTTCTCCCCCGGGACTAGCAGGGCCGGGGAGCTGTTTTTT.

The chain is built from TRBV7-2 and TRBJ2-3; TRBD2 aligns across 16 bases. The length of the CDR3 is 19 residues. Germline CDR1 reads SGHTA; CDR2 reads FQGNSA. V gave up 0 bases and J gave up 4 bases; unmatched junction bases: 7. CDR3 region: CASSLAGTSGRASADTQYF. CDR3 DNA: TGTGCCAGCAGCTTAGCGGGGACTAGCGGGAGGGCCTCGGCAGATACGCAGTATTTT.

The chain carries TRBV5-1 and TRBJ1-2; D is perhaps TRBD1 (6 bases). Germline V CDR1 and CDR2: SGHRS, YFSETQ. The CDR3 has 14 amino acids. Trimming pared 0 bases from V and 6 bases from J, leaving 12 bases between. In DNA, the CDR3 is TGCGCCAGCAGCTTGGTACAGGGTTCGGATGGCTACACCTTC. Encoded protein: CASSLVQGSDGYTF.

This chain uses TRBV5-1 with TRBJ1-2; D is unresolved. Germline V gives CDR1 SGHRS, CDR2 YFSETQ. The CDR3 has 13 amino acids. V gave up 2 bases and J gave up 4 bases, with 9 bases separating them. CDR3 DNA sequence: TGCGCCAGCAGCTTCCCAGCCCGCTATGGCTACACCTTC. It encodes CASSFPARYGYTF. The full variable domain, completed using reference TRBV5-1 and TRBJ1-2, is KAGVTQTPRYLIKTRGQQVTLSCSPISGHRSVSWYQQTPGQGLQFLFEYFSETQRNKGNFPGRFSGRQFSNSRSEMNVSTLELGDSALYLCASSFPARYGYTFGSGTRLTVV.

Concerning this clone: The sample holds other DNA sequences that translate to the same CDR3. The genes are TRBV28 and TRBJ2-1; 12 bases agree with TRBD2. Per germline, CDR1 MDHEN and CDR2 SYDVKM. This CDR3 is 14 amino acids long. With V trimmed by 8 bases and J by 4 bases, 3 bases remained unmatched. The CDR3 DNA reads TGTGCCAGCCGAACTAGCGGGAGGTACAATGAGCAGTTCTTC. Its translation: CASRTSGRYNEQFF.